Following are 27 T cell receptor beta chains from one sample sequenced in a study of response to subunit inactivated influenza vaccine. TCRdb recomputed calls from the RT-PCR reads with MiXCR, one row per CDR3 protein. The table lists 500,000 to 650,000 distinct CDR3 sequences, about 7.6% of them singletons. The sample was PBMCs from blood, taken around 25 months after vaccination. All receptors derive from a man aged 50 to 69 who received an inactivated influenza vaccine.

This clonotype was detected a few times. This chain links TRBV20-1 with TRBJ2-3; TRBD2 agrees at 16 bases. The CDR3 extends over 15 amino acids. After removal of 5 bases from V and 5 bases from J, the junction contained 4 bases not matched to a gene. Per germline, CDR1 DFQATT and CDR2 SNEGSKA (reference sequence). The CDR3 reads CSAGTSGRGLDTQYF. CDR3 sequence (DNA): TGCAGTGCTGGGACTAGCGGGAGGGGGTTAGATACGCAGTATTTT.

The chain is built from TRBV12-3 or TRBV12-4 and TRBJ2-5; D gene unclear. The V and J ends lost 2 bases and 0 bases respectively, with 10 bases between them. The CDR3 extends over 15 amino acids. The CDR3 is CASSLRSWYQETQYF. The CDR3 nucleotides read TGTGCCAGCAGTTTACGCAGTTGGTACCAAGAGACCCAGTACTTC.

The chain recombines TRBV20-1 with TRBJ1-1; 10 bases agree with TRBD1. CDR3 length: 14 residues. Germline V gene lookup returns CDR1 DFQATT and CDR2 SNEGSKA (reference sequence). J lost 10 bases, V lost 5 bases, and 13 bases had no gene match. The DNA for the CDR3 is TGCAGTGCTCTCCACCAGGGACAGGGGAGTCGAGCTTTCTTT. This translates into CSALHQGQGSRAFF.

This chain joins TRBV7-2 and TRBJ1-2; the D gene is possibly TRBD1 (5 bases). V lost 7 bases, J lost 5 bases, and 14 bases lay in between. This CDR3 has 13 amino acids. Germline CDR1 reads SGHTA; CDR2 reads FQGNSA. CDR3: CASTGGRDYGYTF. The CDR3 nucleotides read TGTGCCAGCACCGGGGGGAGGGATTATGGCTACACCTTC.

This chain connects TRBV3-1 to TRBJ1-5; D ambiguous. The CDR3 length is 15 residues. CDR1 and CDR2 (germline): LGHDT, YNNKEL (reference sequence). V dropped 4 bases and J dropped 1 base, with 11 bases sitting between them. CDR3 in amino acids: CASSPTFDSNQPQHF. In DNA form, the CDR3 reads TGTGCCAGCAGCCCTACCTTTGACAGCAATCAGCCCCAGCATTTT.

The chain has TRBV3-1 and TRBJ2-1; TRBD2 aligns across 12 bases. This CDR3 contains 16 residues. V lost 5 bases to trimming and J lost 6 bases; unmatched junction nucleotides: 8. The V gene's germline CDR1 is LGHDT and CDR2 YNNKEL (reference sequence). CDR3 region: CASSEVLAGGRNEQFF. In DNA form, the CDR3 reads TGTGCCAGCAGCGAAGTGCTAGCGGGAGGGCGCAATGAGCAGTTCTTC.

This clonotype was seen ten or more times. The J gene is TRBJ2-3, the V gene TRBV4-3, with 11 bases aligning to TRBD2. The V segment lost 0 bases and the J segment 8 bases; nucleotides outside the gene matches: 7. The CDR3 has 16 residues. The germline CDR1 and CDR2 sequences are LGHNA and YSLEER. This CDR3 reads CASSQEVLAGGTTQYF. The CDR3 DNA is TGCGCCAGCAGCCAAGAGGTTCTAGCGGGAGGAACTACGCAGTATTTT.

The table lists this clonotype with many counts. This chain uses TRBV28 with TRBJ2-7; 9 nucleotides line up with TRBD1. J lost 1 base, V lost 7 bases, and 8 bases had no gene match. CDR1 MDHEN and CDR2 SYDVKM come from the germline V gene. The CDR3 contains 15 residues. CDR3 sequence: CASITGQGNSYEQYF. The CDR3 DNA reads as TGTGCCAGCATCACGGGACAGGGTAATTCCTACGAGCAGTACTTC.

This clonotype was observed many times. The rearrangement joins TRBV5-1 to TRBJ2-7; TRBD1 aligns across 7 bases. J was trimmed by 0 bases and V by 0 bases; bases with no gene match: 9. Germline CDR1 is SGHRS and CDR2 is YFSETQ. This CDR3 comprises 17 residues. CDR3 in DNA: TGCGCCAGCAGCTTGGGACAGGGATACGAAGGCTCCTACGAGCAGTACTTC. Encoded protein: CASSLGQGYEGSYEQYF.

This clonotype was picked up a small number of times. Here the CDR3 DNA reads TGCAGCGTTGTTCCGGGGGGATTGGATGAGCAGTTCTTC. Protein: CSVVPGGLDEQFF. This chain uses TRBV29-1 with TRBJ2-1; TRBD2 aligns across 7 bases. With V trimmed by 4 bases and J by 8 bases, 8 bases remained unmatched. Germline V CDR1 and CDR2: SQVTM, ANQGSEA. This CDR3 has 13 residues.

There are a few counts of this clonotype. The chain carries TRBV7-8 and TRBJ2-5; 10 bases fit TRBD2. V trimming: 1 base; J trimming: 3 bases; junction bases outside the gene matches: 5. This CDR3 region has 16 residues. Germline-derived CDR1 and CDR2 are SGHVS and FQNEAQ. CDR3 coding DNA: TGTGCCAGCAGCTTAGGTGCTAGCGGGAGAGAAGAGACCCAGTACTTC. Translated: CASSLGASGREETQYF. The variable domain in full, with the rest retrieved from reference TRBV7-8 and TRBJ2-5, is GAGVSQSPRYKVAKRGQDVALRCDPISGHVSLFWYQQALGQGPEFLTYFQNEAQLDKSGLPSDRFFAERPEGSVSTLKIQRTQQEDSAVYLCASSLGASGREETQYFGPGTRLLVL.

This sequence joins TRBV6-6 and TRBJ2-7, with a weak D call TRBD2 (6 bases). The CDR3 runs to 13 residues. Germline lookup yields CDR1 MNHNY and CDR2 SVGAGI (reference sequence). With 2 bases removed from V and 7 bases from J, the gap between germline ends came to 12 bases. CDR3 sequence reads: CASSYEGLMEQYF. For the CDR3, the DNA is TGTGCCAGCAGTTACGAGGGACTCATGGAGCAGTACTTC.

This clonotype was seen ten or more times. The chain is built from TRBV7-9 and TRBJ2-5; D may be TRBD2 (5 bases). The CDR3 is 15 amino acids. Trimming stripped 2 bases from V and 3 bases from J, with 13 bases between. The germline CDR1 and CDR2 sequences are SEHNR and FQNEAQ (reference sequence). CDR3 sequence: CASSLFRAREETQYF. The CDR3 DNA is TGTGCCAGCAGCTTATTCCGAGCGAGGGAAGAGACCCAGTACTTC.

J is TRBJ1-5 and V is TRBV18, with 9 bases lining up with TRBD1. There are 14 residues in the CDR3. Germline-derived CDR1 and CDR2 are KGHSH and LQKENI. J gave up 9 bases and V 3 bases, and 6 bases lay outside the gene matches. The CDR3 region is CASSPGTGQWPQHF. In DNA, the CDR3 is TGTGCCAGCTCACCCGGGACAGGGCAATGGCCCCAGCATTTT.

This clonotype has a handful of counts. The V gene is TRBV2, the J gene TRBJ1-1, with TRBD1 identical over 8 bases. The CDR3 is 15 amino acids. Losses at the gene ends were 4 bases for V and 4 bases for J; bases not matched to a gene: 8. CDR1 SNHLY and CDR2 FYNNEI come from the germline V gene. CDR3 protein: CASSARTGTLTEAFF. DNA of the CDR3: TGTGCCAGCAGTGCTCGGACAGGGACGCTCACTGAAGCTTTCTTT.

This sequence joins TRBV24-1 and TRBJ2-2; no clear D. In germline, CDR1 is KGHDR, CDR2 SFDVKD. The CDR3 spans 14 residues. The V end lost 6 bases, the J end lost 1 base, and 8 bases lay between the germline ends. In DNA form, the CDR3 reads TGTGCCACCAGTAGGTACGGGAACACCGGGGAGCTGTTTTTT. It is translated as CATSRYGNTGELFF.

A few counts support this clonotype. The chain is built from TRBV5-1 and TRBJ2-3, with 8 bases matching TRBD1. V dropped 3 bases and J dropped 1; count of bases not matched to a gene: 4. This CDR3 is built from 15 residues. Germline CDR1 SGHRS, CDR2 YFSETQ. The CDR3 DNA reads TGCGCCAGCAGCTCCCAGGGGGCTGGCACAGATACGCAGTATTTT. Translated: CASSSQGAGTDTQYF.

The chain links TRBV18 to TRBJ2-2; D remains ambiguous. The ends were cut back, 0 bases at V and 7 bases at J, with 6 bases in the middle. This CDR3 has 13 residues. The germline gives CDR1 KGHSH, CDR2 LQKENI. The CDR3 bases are TGTGCCAGCTCACCACCTGTGGTCGGGGAGCTGTTTTTT. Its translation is CASSPPVVGELFF.

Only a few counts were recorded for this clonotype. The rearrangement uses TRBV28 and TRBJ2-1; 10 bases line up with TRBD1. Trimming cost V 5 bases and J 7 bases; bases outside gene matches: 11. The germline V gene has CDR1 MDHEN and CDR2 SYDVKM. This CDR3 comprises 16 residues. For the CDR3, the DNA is TGTGCCAGCAGTGGGGGACAGGGGAGGATCCCTAATGAGCAGTTCTTC. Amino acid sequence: CASSGGQGRIPNEQFF.

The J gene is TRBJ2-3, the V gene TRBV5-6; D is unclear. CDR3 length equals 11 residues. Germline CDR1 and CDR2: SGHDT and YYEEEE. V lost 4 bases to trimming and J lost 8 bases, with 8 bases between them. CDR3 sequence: CASSKTSTQYF. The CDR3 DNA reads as TGTGCCAGCAGCAAGACCAGTACGCAGTATTTT. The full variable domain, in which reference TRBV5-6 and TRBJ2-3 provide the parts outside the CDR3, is DAGVTQSPTHLIKTRGQQVTLRCSPKSGHDTVSWYQQALGQGPQFIFQYYEEEERQRGNFPDRFSGHQFPNYSSELNVNALLLGDSALYLCASSKTSTQYFGPGTRLTVL.

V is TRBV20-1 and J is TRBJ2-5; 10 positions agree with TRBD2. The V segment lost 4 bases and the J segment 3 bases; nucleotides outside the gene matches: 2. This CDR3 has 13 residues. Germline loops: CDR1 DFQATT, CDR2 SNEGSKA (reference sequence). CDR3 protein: CSATLAGEETQYF. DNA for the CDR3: TGCAGTGCTACGCTAGCGGGAGAAGAGACCCAGTACTTC.

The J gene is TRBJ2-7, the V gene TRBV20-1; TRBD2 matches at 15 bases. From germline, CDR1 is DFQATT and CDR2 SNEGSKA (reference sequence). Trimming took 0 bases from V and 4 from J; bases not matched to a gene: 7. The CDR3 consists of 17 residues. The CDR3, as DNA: TGCAGTGCTAGAGATACGTTCGGGACTAGCGGGAGGTACGAGCAGTACTTC. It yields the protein CSARDTFGTSGRYEQYF.

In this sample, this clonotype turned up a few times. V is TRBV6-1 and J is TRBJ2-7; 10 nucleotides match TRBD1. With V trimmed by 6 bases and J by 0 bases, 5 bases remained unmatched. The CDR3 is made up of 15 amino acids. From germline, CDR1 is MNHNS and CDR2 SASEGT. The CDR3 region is CASRQTGGNSYEQYF. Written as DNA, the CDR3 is TGTGCCAGCAGACAGACAGGGGGCAACTCCTACGAGCAGTACTTC.

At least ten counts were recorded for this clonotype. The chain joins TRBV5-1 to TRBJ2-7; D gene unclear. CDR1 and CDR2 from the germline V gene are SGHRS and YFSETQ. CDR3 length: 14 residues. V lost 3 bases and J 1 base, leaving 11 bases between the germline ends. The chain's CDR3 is CASSSAVRSYEQYF. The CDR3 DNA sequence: TGCGCCAGCAGCTCCGCAGTACGATCCTACGAGCAGTACTTC.

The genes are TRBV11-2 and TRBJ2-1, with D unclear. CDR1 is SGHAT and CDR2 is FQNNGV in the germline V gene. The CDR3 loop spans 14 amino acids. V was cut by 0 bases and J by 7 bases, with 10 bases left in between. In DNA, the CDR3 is TGTGCCAGCAGCTTAGAAAGGCTGCAAAATGAGCAGTTCTTC. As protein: CASSLERLQNEQFF.

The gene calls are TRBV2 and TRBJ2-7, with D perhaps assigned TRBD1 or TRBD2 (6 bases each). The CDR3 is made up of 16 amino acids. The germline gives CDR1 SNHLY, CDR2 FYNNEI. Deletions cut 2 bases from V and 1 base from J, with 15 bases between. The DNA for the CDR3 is TGTGCCAGCAGTGAAATTGGAACAGGGAGGTCCTACGAGCAGTACTTC. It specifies CASSEIGTGRSYEQYF.

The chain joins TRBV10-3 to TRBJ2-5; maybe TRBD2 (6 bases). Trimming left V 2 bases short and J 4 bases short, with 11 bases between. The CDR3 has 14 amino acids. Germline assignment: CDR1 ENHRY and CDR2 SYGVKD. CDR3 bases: TGTGCCATCAGTGAGGGTTCGGGGGTAGAGACCCAGTACTTC. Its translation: CAISEGSGVETQYF.